Listed below are T cell receptor beta chains from one sample, sequenced in a study of a mutant IDH1 vaccine in newly diagnosed glioma. TCRdb keeps only in-frame clones here, not all; method: immunoSEQ multiplex PCR. This sample has 40,000 to 50,000 clones, with 70% to 85% found just once. No cognate antigen is known for these TCRs. The source material was PBMCs, sampled from a glioma patient whose treatment included an IDH1 peptide vaccine. The source is a man between 18 and 35 years old with glioma. Some clones in this sample may be carry-over from other donors' samples. Each CDR3 is given with its conserved first and last residue. The D gene is left open where the match is weak. Rows may omit the clone size; those that give it use once, few, many or a size class.

V gene: TRBV9
clone size: NA
J gene: TRBJ2-1
D gene: NA
CDR3 DNA: TGTGCCAGCAGCGTCCGGGCCGAACTAATCTACAATGAGCAGTTCTTC
CDR3 protein: CASSVRAELIYNEQFF

V gene: TRBV30
clone size: NA
J gene: TRBJ1-1
D gene: TRBD1
CDR3 DNA: TGTGCCTGGAGTGTCGCCGGGACAGTAAGCGCTGAAGCTTTCTTT
CDR3 protein: CAWSVAGTVSAEAFF

V gene: TRBV29-1
clone size: NA
J gene: TRBJ1-2
D gene: TRBD1
CDR3 DNA: TGCAGCGTCCCTGAGGTCTTGACAGGGGGGCTTTGGGTTTATGGCTACACCTTC
CDR3 protein: CSVPEVLTGGLWVYGYTF

V gene: TRBV9
clone size: NA
J gene: TRBJ1-1
D gene: NA
CDR3 DNA: TGTGCCAGCAGCGTAGCTGCCCCAATGCACATGAACACTGAAGCTTTCTTT
CDR3 protein: CASSVAAPMHMNTEAFF

V gene: TRBV14
clone size: NA
J gene: TRBJ2-7
D gene: TRBD1
CDR3 DNA: TGTGCCAGCAGCCAACTGGGACAGGGAGAAACCTACGAGCAGTACTTC
CDR3 protein: CASSQLGQGETYEQYF

V gene: TRBV19
clone size: few
J gene: TRBJ2-7
D gene: NA
CDR3 DNA: TGTGCCAGTAGTGACCTCTCCTACGAGCAGTACTTC
CDR3 protein: CASSDLSYEQYF

V gene: TRBV7-3
clone size: NA
J gene: TRBJ1-3
D gene: NA
CDR3 DNA: TGTGCCAGCAGCTTTGACCAGGGCTCTGGAAACACCATATATTTT
CDR3 protein: CASSFDQGSGNTIYF

V gene: TRBV7-9
clone size: NA
J gene: TRBJ1-1
D gene: NA
CDR3 DNA: TGTGCCAGCAGCTTTGGCCTCCGGAGGCCGGTGAACACTGAAGCTTTCTTT
CDR3 protein: CASSFGLRRPVNTEAFF

V gene: TRBV10-3
clone size: NA
J gene: TRBJ1-5
D gene: NA
CDR3 DNA: TGTGCCATCCAGTCTGGGAGCAATCAGCCCCAGCATTTT
CDR3 protein: CAIQSGSNQPQHF

V gene: TRBV9
clone size: NA
J gene: TRBJ2-7
D gene: TRBD1
CDR3 DNA: TGTGCCAGCAGCGTAGAGGCCTCCAGGGGGTACGAGCAGTACTTC
CDR3 protein: CASSVEASRGYEQYF

V gene: TRBV29-1
clone size: NA
J gene: TRBJ2-7
D gene: NA
CDR3 DNA: TGCAGCGTTGATCTGACCGGGGTCCACGAGCAGTACTTC
CDR3 protein: CSVDLTGVHEQYF

V gene: TRBV6-6
clone size: NA
J gene: TRBJ2-4
D gene: TRBD2
CDR3 DNA: TGTGCCAGCACCTCTAGCGGGAGAATAGCCAAAAACATTCAGTACTTC
CDR3 protein: CASTSSGRIAKNIQYF

V gene: TRBV12-5
clone size: few
J gene: TRBJ2-3
D gene: NA
CDR3 DNA: TGTGCTAGTGGTTGGGACTCGTGGGGGACAGATACGCAGTATTTT
CDR3 protein: CASGWDSWGTDTQYF

V gene: TRBV5-4
clone size: NA
J gene: TRBJ2-7
D gene: NA
CDR3 DNA: TGTGCCAGCAGCTTACTAGCTCACGAGCAGTACTTC
CDR3 protein: CASSLLAHEQYF

V gene: TRBV5-6
clone size: NA
J gene: TRBJ1-5
D gene: NA
CDR3 DNA: TGTGCCAGCAGCTTGGGCAGGGTCAGTGAGTATAGCAATCAGCCCCAGCATTTT
CDR3 protein: CASSLGRVSEYSNQPQHF

V gene: TRBV5-1
clone size: NA
J gene: TRBJ2-5
D gene: NA
CDR3 DNA: TGCGCCAGCAGCTTGAGTACTGCCCTAGAGACCCAGTACTTC
CDR3 protein: CASSLSTALETQYF

V gene: TRBV6-5
clone size: once
J gene: TRBJ2-5
D gene: NA
CDR3 DNA: TGTGCCAGCAGTTACTCGACATTTCACCGACAAGAGACCCAGTACTTC
CDR3 protein: CASSYSTFHRQETQYF

V gene: TRBV4-3
clone size: once
J gene: TRBJ2-4
D gene: NA
CDR3 DNA: TGCGCCAGCAGCCCAAGCCGGGGGCTGGCCAAAAACATTCAGTACTTC
CDR3 protein: CASSPSRGLAKNIQYF

V gene: TRBV6-1
clone size: NA
J gene: TRBJ1-2
D gene: NA
CDR3 DNA: TGTGCCAGCAGTGAAGCCTGGAGGACCCTCTATGGCTACACCTTC
CDR3 protein: CASSEAWRTLYGYTF

V gene: TRBV7-2
clone size: NA
J gene: TRBJ1-5
D gene: TRBD1
CDR3 DNA: TGTGCCAGCAGCGCCCGACAGGGCTGGGACCAGCCCCAGCATTTT
CDR3 protein: CASSARQGWDQPQHF

V gene: TRBV7-8
clone size: NA
J gene: TRBJ1-1
D gene: NA
CDR3 DNA: TGTGCCAGCAGCTTACCACAGGGCGCGAACACTGAAGCTTTCTTT
CDR3 protein: CASSLPQGANTEAFF

V gene: TRBV2
clone size: NA
J gene: TRBJ2-4
D gene: NA
CDR3 DNA: TGTGCCAGCAGTAGCCTCGGGACGTCGAGGGACATTCAGTACTTC
CDR3 protein: CASSSLGTSRDIQYF

V gene: TRBV7-9
clone size: NA
J gene: TRBJ2-3
D gene: NA
CDR3 DNA: TGTGCCAGCAGCTTAGCCCCCACAGATACGCAGTATTTT
CDR3 protein: CASSLAPTDTQYF

V gene: TRBV30
clone size: NA
J gene: TRBJ1-5
D gene: NA
CDR3 DNA: TGTGCCTGGAGCACCGGGGGTGGCAATCAGCCCCAGCATTTT
CDR3 protein: CAWSTGGGNQPQHF

V gene: TRBV2
clone size: NA
J gene: TRBJ1-3
D gene: NA
CDR3 DNA: TGTGCCAGCAATAGGGTCTCTGGAAACACCATATATTTT
CDR3 protein: CASNRVSGNTIYF

V gene: TRBV7-7
clone size: NA
J gene: TRBJ1-4
D gene: NA
CDR3 DNA: TGTGCTAGCAGCCGATCTCCTTTGGGGGATGAAAAACTGTTTTTT
CDR3 protein: CASSRSPLGDEKLFF

V gene: TRBV5-1
clone size: NA
J gene: TRBJ1-2
D gene: NA
CDR3 DNA: TGCGCCAGCAGCTTGGACAGGGTTCAGTATGGCTACACCTTC
CDR3 protein: CASSLDRVQYGYTF

V gene: TRBV18
clone size: NA
J gene: TRBJ2-5
D gene: TRBD1
CDR3 DNA: TGTGCCAGCTCAACTGGACAGGGGGGAGAGACCCAGTACTTC
CDR3 protein: CASSTGQGGETQYF

V gene: TRBV7-9
clone size: NA
J gene: TRBJ2-7
D gene: NA
CDR3 DNA: TGTGCCAGCAGCTTACAGGGCTCTAAAGGCGAGCAGTACTTC
CDR3 protein: CASSLQGSKGEQYF

V gene: TRBV5-1
clone size: NA
J gene: TRBJ1-6
D gene: NA
CDR3 DNA: TGCGCCAGCAGCTTGGCCCCTACGGGACCCTATAATTCACCCCTCCACTTT
CDR3 protein: CASSLAPTGPYNSPLHF

V gene: TRBV14
clone size: once
J gene: TRBJ1-6
D gene: NA
CDR3 DNA: TGTGCCAGCAGCCCGGGACTGGGTCTTCCACCCCTCCACTTT
CDR3 protein: CASSPGLGLPPLHF

V gene: TRBV19
clone size: once
J gene: TRBJ1-1
D gene: NA
CDR3 DNA: TGTGCCAGTAGTATAGTTCCGGTGAACACTGAAGCTTTCTTT
CDR3 protein: CASSIVPVNTEAFF

V gene: TRBV7-2
clone size: NA
J gene: TRBJ1-2
D gene: TRBD1
CDR3 DNA: TGTGCCAGCAGCCTGACAGGGGGCGGCTACACCTTC
CDR3 protein: CASSLTGGGYTF

V gene: TRBV5-6
clone size: NA
J gene: TRBJ2-7
D gene: TRBD1
CDR3 DNA: TGTGCCAGCAGCCTGGGTAGGTGGACAGGGAGAGAGCAGTACTTC
CDR3 protein: CASSLGRWTGREQYF

V gene: TRBV11-2
clone size: NA
J gene: TRBJ1-1
D gene: NA
CDR3 DNA: TGTGCCAGCACCATCGGCGTTAACACTGAAGCTTTCTTT
CDR3 protein: CASTIGVNTEAFF

V gene: TRBV5-6
clone size: medium-sized
J gene: TRBJ2-1
D gene: NA
CDR3 DNA: TGTGCCAGCAGCTTGGTTTGGTTCGGCTCCTACAATGAGCAGTTCTTC
CDR3 protein: CASSLVWFGSYNEQFF

V gene: TRBV5-1
clone size: NA
J gene: TRBJ1-5
D gene: NA
CDR3 DNA: TGCGCCAGCAGCTTGGCCGGGTCAAATCAGCCCCAGCATTTT
CDR3 protein: CASSLAGSNQPQHF

V gene: TRBV5-4
clone size: NA
J gene: TRBJ1-1
D gene: NA
CDR3 DNA: TGTGCCAGCAACGAAAAAGCGAGCGGCACTGAAGCTTTCTTT
CDR3 protein: CASNEKASGTEAFF

V gene: TRBV19
clone size: NA
J gene: TRBJ1-3
D gene: NA
CDR3 DNA: TGTGCCAGTCGGGCGGGTGCTGGAAACACCATATATTTT
CDR3 protein: CASRAGAGNTIYF

V gene: TRBV2
clone size: NA
J gene: TRBJ1-4
D gene: NA
CDR3 DNA: TGTGCCAGCAGAAAGGGTACCCCAGGGGAAAAACTGTTTTTT
CDR3 protein: CASRKGTPGEKLFF

V gene: TRBV5-6
clone size: NA
J gene: TRBJ1-4
D gene: TRBD1
CDR3 DNA: TGTGCCAGCAGCTTGGACAGGGGGCTGACTAATGAAAAACTGTTTTTT
CDR3 protein: CASSLDRGLTNEKLFF

V gene: TRBV30
clone size: NA
J gene: TRBJ2-2
D gene: NA
CDR3 DNA: TGTGCCTGGAGTGTAGGCGTTCGGGGGTACACCGGGGAGCTGTTTTTT
CDR3 protein: CAWSVGVRGYTGELFF

V gene: TRBV7-2
clone size: NA
J gene: TRBJ2-7
D gene: NA
CDR3 DNA: TGTGCCAGCACCTCCGGCTTCAGCTCCTACGAGCAGTACTTC
CDR3 protein: CASTSGFSSYEQYF

V gene: TRBV10-3
clone size: once
J gene: TRBJ1-2
D gene: NA
CDR3 DNA: TGTGCCATCAGTGAGATGCGGCCCGGTGGCTACACCTTC
CDR3 protein: CAISEMRPGGYTF

V gene: TRBV5-1
clone size: NA
J gene: TRBJ1-1
D gene: NA
CDR3 DNA: TGCGCCAGCAGCTCACAGAGAGGAGGGACTGAAGCTTTCTTT
CDR3 protein: CASSSQRGGTEAFF

V gene: TRBV10-3
clone size: NA
J gene: TRBJ1-1
D gene: NA
CDR3 DNA: TGTGCCATCAGTGAGTCGTCTTCGAACACTGAAGCTTTCTTT
CDR3 protein: CAISESSSNTEAFF

V gene: TRBV30
clone size: NA
J gene: TRBJ1-6
D gene: NA
CDR3 DNA: TGTGCCTGGGGACTTCTGAGCTCCTATAATTCACCCCTCCACTTT
CDR3 protein: CAWGLLSSYNSPLHF

V gene: TRBV7-2
clone size: NA
J gene: TRBJ1-2
D gene: TRBD1
CDR3 DNA: TGTGCCAGCAGCCCTCGACAGGGGAACGGCTACACCTTC
CDR3 protein: CASSPRQGNGYTF

V gene: TRBV4-2
clone size: NA
J gene: TRBJ1-1
D gene: NA
CDR3 DNA: TGTGCCAGCAGCTACTTGGTGGAGGTGACTGAAGCTTTCTTT
CDR3 protein: CASSYLVEVTEAFF

V gene: TRBV4-1
clone size: NA
J gene: TRBJ2-2
D gene: NA
CDR3 DNA: TGCGCCAGCAGCCACCTTAACACCGGGGAGCTGTTTTTT
CDR3 protein: CASSHLNTGELFF

V gene: TRBV6-6
clone size: NA
J gene: TRBJ1-2
D gene: NA
CDR3 DNA: TGTGCCAGCAGTTACAGAGGCAGTCAAGCTAACTATGGCTACACCTTC
CDR3 protein: CASSYRGSQANYGYTF

V gene: TRBV5-4
clone size: NA
J gene: TRBJ1-2
D gene: NA
CDR3 DNA: TGTGCCAGCAGCTCCCCGGGACCAAATGGGGATGGCTACACCTTC
CDR3 protein: CASSSPGPNGDGYTF

V gene: TRBV6-5
clone size: NA
J gene: TRBJ1-2
D gene: TRBD1
CDR3 DNA: TGTGCCAGCGAAGAGTACAGGGGTTATGGCTACACCTTC
CDR3 protein: CASEEYRGYGYTF

V gene: TRBV6-5
clone size: NA
J gene: TRBJ2-7
D gene: NA
CDR3 DNA: TGTGCCAGCAGGAAGCAGGGTATCGGGACCTACGAGCAGTACTTC
CDR3 protein: CASRKQGIGTYEQYF

V gene: TRBV6-5
clone size: few
J gene: TRBJ1-1
D gene: NA
CDR3 DNA: TGTGCCAGCAGCTCAGGCGGGAACACTGAAGCTTTCTTT
CDR3 protein: CASSSGGNTEAFF